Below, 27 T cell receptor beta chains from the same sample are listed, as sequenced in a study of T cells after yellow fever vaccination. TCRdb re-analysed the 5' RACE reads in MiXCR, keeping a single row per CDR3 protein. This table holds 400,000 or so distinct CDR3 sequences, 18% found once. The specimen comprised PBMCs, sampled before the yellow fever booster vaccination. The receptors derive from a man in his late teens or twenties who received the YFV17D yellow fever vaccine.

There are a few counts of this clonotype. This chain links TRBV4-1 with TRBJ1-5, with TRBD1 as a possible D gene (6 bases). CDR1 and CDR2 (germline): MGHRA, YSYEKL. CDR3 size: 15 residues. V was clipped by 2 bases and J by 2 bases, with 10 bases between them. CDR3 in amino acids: CASSQRDKGNQPQHF. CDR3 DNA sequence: TGCGCCAGCAGCCAACGGGACAAAGGCAATCAGCCCCAGCATTTT.

The CDR3 spells CSARSERTNTEAFF. The CDR3 DNA reads TGCAGTGCGAGATCCGAGAGAACGAACACTGAAGCTTTCTTT. This chain links TRBV20-1 with TRBJ1-1; no definite D call. The CDR3 totals 14 residues. Germline values: CDR1 DFQATT, CDR2 SNEGSKA (reference sequence). V was trimmed by 6 bases and J by 1 base, leaving 15 bases between them.

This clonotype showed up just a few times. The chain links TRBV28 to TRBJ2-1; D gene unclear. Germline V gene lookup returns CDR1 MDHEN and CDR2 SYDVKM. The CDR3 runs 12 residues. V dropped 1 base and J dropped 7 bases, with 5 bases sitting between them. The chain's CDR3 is CASSLYVNEQFF. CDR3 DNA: TGTGCCAGCAGTTTATACGTTAATGAGCAGTTCTTC.

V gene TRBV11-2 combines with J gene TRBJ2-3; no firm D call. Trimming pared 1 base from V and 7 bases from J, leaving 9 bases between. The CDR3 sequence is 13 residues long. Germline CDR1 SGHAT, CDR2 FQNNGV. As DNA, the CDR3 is TGTGCCAGCAGCTTAGGCCCGTCCAATACGCAGTATTTT. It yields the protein CASSLGPSNTQYF. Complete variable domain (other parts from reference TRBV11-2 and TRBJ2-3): EAGVAQSPRYKIIEKRQSVAFWCNPISGHATLYWYQQILGQGPKLLIQFQNNGVVDDSQLPKDRFSAERLKGVDSTLKIQPAKLEDSAVYLCASSLGPSNTQYFGPGTRLTVL.

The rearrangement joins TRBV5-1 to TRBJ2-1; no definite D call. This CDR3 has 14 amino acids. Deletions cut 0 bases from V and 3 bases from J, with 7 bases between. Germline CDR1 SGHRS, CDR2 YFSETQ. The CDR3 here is CASSLAADYNEQFF. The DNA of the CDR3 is TGCGCCAGCAGCTTGGCGGCGGACTACAATGAGCAGTTCTTC.

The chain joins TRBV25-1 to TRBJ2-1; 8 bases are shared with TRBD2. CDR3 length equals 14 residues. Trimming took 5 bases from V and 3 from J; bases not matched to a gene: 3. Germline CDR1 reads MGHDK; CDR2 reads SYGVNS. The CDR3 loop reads CASSRLAGYNEQFF. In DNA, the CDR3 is TGTGCCAGCAGTCGGCTAGCGGGCTACAATGAGCAGTTCTTC.

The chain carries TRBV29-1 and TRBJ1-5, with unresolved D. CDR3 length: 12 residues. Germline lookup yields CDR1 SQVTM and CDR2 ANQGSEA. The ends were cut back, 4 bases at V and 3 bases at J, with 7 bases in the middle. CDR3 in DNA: TGCAGCGTTGGAGAAACCAATCAGCCCCAGCATTTT. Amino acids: CSVGETNQPQHF.

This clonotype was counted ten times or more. The chain's CDR3 is CASSLERGGTGELFF. CDR3 nucleotide sequence: TGTGCCAGCAGCTTAGAAAGGGGGGGCACCGGGGAGCTGTTTTTT. J is TRBJ2-2 and V is TRBV7-2; a possible D gene is TRBD2 (7 bases). With 1 base removed from V and 4 bases from J, the gap between germline ends came to 10 bases. Germline V gives CDR1 SGHTA, CDR2 FQGNSA. The CDR3 is 15 residues long.

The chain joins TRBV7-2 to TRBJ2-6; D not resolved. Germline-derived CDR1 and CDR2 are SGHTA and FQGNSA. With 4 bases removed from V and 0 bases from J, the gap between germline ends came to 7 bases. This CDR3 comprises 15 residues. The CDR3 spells CASSSPVSGANVLTF. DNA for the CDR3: TGTGCCAGCAGCTCTCCCGTCTCTGGGGCCAACGTCCTGACTTTC.

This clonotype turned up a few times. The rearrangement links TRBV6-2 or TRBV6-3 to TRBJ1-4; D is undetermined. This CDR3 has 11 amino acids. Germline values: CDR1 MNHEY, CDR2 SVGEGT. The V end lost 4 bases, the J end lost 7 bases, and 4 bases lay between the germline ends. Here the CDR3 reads CASSSGEKLFF. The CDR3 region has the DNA TGTGCCAGCAGTTCGGGTGAAAAACTGTTTTTT.

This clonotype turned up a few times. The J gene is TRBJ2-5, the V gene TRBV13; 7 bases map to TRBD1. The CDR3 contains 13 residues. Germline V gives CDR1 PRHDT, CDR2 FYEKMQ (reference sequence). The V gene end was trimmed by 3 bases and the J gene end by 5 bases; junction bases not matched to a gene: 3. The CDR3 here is CASSFRGTETQYF. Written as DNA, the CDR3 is TGTGCCAGCAGCTTCAGGGGGACGGAGACCCAGTACTTC.

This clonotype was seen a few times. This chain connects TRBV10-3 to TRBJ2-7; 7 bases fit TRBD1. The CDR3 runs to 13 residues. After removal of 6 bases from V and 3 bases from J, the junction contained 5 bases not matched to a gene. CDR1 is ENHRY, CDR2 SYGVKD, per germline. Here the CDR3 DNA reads TGTGCCATCAGGCCGGGACAGAGCTACGAGCAGTACTTC. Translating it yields CAIRPGQSYEQYF.

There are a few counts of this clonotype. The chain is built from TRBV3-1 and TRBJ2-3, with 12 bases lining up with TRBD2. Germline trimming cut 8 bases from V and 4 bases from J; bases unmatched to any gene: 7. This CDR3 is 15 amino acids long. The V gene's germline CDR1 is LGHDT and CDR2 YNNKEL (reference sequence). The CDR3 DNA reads TGTGCCAGCGGTACTAGCGGGGGGCTTCCAGATACGCAGTATTTT. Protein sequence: CASGTSGGLPDTQYF.

The CDR3 loop is CASSHKPTGGAYEQYF. The CDR3 DNA reads as TGTGCCAGCAGCCACAAGCCGACAGGGGGGGCTTACGAGCAGTACTTC. J is TRBJ2-7 and V is TRBV9, with 9 bases fitting TRBD1. CDR1 and CDR2 (germline): SGDLS, YYNGEE. Trimming took 4 bases from V and 4 from J; bases not matched to a gene: 12. The CDR3 loop spans 16 amino acids.

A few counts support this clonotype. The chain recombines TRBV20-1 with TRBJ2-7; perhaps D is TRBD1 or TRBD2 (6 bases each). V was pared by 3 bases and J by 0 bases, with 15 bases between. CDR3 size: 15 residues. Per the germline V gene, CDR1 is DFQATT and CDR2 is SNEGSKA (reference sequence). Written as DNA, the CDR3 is TGCAGTGCTAGTGCTTCAGGAGGGGGCTCCTACGAGCAGTACTTC. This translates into CSASASGGGSYEQYF.

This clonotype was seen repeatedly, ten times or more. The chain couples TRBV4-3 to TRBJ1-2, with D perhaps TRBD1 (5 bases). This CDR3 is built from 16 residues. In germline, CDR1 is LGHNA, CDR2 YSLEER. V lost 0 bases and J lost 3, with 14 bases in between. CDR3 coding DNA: TGCGCCAGCAGCCAAGATCGAACGGGACCGTACTATGGCTACACCTTC. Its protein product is CASSQDRTGPYYGYTF.

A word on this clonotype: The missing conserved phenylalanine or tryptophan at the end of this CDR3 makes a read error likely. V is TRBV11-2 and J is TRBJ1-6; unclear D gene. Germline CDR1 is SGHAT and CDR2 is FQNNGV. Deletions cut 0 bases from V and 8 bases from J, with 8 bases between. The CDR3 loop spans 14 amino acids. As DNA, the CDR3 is TGTGCCAGCAGCTTAGAGGGCAGCTATTCACCCCTCCACTAT. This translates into CASSLEGSYSPLHY.

In nucleotides, the CDR3 is TGTGCCAGCAGTTCCCCGGGGACTAGCGGGATCTATGAGCAGTTCTTC. This codes for CASSSPGTSGIYEQFF. This rearrangement joins TRBV12-3 or TRBV12-4 to TRBJ2-1; 13 positions match TRBD2. J lost 8 bases, V lost 4 bases, and 8 bases had no gene match. CDR3 length: 16 residues.

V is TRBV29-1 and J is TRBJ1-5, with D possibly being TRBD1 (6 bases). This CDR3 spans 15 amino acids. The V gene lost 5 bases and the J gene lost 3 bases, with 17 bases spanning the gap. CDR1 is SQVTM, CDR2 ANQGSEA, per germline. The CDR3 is CSVSASDSPNQPQHF. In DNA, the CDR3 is TGCAGCGTTAGCGCTTCGGACAGCCCCAATCAGCCCCAGCATTTT.

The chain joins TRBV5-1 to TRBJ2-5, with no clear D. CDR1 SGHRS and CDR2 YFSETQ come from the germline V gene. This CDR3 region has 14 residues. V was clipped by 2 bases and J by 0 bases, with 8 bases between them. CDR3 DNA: TGCGCCAGCAGCTTTTCGGCTAACCAAGAGACCCAGTACTTC. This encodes CASSFSANQETQYF.

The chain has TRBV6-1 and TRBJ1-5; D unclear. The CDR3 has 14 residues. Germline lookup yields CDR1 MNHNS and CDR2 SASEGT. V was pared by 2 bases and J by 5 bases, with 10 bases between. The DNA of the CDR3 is TGTGCCAGCAGTGAATGGGCGGTGGATCAGCCCCAGCATTTT. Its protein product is CASSEWAVDQPQHF.

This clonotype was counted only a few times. DNA for the CDR3: TGTGCCAGCTCAGGGTCGGGGGTCACTGAAGCTTTCTTT. Translating gives CASSGSGVTEAFF. The chain uses TRBV9 and TRBJ1-1; a weak D match, TRBD1 (5 bases). Germline assignment: CDR1 SGDLS and CDR2 YYNGEE. This CDR3 is built from 13 residues. The V gene lost 7 bases and the J gene lost 4 bases, with 14 bases spanning the gap.

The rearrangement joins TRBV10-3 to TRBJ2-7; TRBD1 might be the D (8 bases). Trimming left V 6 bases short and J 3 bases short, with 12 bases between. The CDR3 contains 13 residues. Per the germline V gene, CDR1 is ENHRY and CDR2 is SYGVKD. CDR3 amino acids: CAIRDRDYYEQYV. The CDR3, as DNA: TGTGCCATCAGGGACAGGGACTACTACGAGCAGTACGTC.

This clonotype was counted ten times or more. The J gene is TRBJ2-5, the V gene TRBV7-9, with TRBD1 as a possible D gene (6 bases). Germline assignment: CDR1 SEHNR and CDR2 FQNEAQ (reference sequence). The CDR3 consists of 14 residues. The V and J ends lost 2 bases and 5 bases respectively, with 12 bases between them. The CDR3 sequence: CASSLSPRGETQYF. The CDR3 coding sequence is TGTGCCAGCAGCTTATCGCCCAGGGGTGAGACCCAGTACTTC.

For the CDR3, the DNA is TGTGCCAGCAGCTTACCCATAGAGACCCAGTACTTC. It yields the protein CASSLPIETQYF. V is TRBV11-2 and J is TRBJ2-5; D remains ambiguous. Trimming removed 2 bases from V and 4 bases from J, with 5 bases in between. CDR3 length equals 12 residues. From germline, CDR1 is SGHAT and CDR2 FQNNGV.

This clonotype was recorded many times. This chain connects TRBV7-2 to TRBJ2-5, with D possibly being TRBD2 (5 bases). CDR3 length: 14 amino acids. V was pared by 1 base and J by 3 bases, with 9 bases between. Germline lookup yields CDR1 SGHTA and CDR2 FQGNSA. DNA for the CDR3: TGTGCCAGCAGCTTAGTAACGGGAAAAGAGACCCAGTACTTC. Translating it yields CASSLVTGKETQYF.

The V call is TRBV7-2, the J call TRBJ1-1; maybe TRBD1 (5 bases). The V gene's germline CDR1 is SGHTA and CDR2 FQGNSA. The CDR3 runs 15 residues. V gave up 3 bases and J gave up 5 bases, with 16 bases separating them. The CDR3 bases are TGTGCCAGCAGCTTCTCCGGGGGGGGAAGAACTGAAGCTTTCTTT. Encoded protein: CASSFSGGGRTEAFF.